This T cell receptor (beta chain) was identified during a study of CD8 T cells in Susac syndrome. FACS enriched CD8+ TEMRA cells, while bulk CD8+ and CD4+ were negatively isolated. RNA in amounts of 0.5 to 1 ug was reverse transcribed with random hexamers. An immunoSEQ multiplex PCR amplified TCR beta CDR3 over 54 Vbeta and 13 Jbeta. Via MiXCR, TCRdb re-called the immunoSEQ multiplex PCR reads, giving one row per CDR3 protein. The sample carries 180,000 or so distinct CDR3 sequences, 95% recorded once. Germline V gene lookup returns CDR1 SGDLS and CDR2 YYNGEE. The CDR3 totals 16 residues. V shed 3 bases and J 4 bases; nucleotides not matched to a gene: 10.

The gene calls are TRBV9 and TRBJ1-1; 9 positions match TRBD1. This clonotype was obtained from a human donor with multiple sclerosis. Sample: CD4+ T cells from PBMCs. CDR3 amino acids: CASSALPGQGGTEAFF. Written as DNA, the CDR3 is TGTGCCAGCAGCGCCCTGCCGGGACAGGGAGGCACTGAAGCTTTCTTT.